A selection of T cell receptor beta chains follows, all from one sample in a study of OX40 agonist ivuxolimab in advanced cancers. Using immunoSEQ multiplex PCR, the repertoire was profiled, and TCRdb retains in-frame clones only, with some absent. The table includes about 34,000 clones, approximately 80% detected once. The material was CD4+ or CD8+ T cells sorted from blood, obtained in a trial of the OX40 agonist ivuxolimab. The receptors stem from an adult with an advanced solid tumor such as melanoma, head and neck, liver or kidney cancer. CDR3s include the opening cysteine and the closing phenylalanine or tryptophan. D genes are given only for firm matches. Part of the rows lack a size; the others show once, few, many or a class for expanded clones.

cdr3_nt: TGTGCCACCAAACAGGGTTTGAACACTGAAGCTTTCTTT; cdr3_aa: CATKQGLNTEAFF; j_call: TRBJ1-1; d_call: .; clone_size: .; v_call: TRBV15
cdr3_nt: TGCGCCAGCAGCCAAGGGCAAGGACCTTCCTACGAGCAGTACTTC; cdr3_aa: CASSQGQGPSYEQYF; j_call: TRBJ2-7; d_call: .; clone_size: .; v_call: TRBV4-1
cdr3_nt: TGTGCCAGCAGTGCCCTTAACTATGGCTACACCTTC; cdr3_aa: CASSALNYGYTF; j_call: TRBJ1-2; d_call: .; clone_size: .; v_call: TRBV2
cdr3_nt: TGTGCCAGTAGTACTAGCGGTTGGGCAGATACGCAGTATTTT; cdr3_aa: CASSTSGWADTQYF; j_call: TRBJ2-3; d_call: TRBD2; clone_size: .; v_call: TRBV19
cdr3_nt: TGTGCCAGCAGCCACGGGGGTTTCTTATACAATGAGCAGTTCTTC; cdr3_aa: CASSHGGFLYNEQFF; j_call: TRBJ2-1; d_call: .; clone_size: .; v_call: TRBV14
cdr3_nt: TGTGCCAGTAGCATTATACAGGGAAGACAGCCCCAGCATTTT; cdr3_aa: CASSIIQGRQPQHF; j_call: TRBJ1-5; d_call: .; clone_size: .; v_call: TRBV19
cdr3_nt: TGTGCCACCAGCAGGGGAGGGGAGGGTTCAGATACGCAGTATTTT; cdr3_aa: CATSRGGEGSDTQYF; j_call: TRBJ2-3; d_call: TRBD2; clone_size: once; v_call: TRBV15
cdr3_nt: TGCGCCAGCAGCCCTGGGGTAAGCAATCAGCCCCAGCATTTT; cdr3_aa: CASSPGVSNQPQHF; j_call: TRBJ1-5; d_call: .; clone_size: .; v_call: TRBV23-1
cdr3_nt: TGTGCCAGTAGTAACGGGCTAGCGAGCGATGAGCAGTTCTTC; cdr3_aa: CASSNGLASDEQFF; j_call: TRBJ2-1; d_call: .; clone_size: .; v_call: TRBV19
cdr3_nt: TGCGCCAGCAGCTCGGGCCTGGCGGAGTTCACTGAAGCTTTCTTT; cdr3_aa: CASSSGLAEFTEAFF; j_call: TRBJ1-1; d_call: .; clone_size: few; v_call: TRBV5-1